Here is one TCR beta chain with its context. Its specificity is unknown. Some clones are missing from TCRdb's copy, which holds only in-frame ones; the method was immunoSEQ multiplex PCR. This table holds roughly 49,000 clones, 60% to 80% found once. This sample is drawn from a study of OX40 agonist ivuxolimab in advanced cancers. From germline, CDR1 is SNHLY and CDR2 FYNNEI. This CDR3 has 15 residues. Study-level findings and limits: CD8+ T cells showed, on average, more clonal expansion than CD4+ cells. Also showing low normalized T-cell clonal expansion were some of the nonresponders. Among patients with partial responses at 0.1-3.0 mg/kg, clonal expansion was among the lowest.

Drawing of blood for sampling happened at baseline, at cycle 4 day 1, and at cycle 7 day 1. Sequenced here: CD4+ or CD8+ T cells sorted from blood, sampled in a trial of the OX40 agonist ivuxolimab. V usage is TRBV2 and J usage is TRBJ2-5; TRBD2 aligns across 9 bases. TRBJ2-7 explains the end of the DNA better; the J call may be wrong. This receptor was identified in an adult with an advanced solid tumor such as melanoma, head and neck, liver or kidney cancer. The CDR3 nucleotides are TGTGCCAGCAGTGAAGGATCTAGCGGGACCTACGAGCAGTACTTC. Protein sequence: CASSEGSSGTYEQYF.